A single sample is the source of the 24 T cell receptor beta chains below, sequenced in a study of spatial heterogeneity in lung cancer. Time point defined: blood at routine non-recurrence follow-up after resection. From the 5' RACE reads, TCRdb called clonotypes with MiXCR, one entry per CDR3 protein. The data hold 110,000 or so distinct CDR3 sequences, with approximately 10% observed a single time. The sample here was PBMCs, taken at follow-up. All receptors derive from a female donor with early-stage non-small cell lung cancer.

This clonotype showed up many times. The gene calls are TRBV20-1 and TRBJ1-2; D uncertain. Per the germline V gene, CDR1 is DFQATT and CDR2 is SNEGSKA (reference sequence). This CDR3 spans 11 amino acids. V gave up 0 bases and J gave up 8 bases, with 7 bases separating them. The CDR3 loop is CSAREPGGYTF. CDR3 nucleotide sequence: TGCAGTGCTAGAGAACCGGGAGGCTACACCTTC.

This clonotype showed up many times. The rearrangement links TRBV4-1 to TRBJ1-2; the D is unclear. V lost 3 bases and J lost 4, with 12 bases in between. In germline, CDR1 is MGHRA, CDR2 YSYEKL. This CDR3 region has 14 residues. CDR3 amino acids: CASSQIDNSYGYTF. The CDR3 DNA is TGCGCCAGCAGCCAGATTGACAACTCCTATGGCTACACCTTC.

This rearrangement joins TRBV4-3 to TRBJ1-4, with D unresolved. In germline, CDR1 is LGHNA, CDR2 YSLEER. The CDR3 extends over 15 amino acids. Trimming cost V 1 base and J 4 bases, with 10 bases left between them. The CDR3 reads CASSQAGGDNEKLFF. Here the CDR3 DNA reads TGCGCCAGCAGCCAAGCCGGCGGTGATAATGAAAAACTGTTTTTT.

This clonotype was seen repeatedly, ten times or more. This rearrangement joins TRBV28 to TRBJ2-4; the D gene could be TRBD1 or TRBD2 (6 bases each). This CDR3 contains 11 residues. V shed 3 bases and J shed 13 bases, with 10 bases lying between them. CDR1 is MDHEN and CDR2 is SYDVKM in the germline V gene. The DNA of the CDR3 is TGTGCCAGCAGTTTTTTCGGGGGCCAGTACTTC. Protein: CASSFFGGQYF.

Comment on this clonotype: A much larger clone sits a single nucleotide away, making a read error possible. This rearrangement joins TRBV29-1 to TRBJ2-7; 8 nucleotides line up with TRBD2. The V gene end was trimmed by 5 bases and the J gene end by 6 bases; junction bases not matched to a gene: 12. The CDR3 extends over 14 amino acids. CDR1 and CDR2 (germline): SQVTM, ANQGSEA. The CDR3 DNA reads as TGCAGCGTTCTAAAGCGGGAGAGGGGTTTCGAGCAGTACTTC. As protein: CSVLKRERGFEQYF.

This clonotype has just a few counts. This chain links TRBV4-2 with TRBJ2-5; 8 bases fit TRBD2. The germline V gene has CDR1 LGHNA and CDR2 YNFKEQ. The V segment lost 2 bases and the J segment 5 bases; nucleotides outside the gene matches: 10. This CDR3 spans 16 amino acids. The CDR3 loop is CASSQNLGLVVETQYF. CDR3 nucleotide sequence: TGTGCCAGCAGCCAAAACCTGGGACTAGTGGTGGAGACCCAGTACTTC.

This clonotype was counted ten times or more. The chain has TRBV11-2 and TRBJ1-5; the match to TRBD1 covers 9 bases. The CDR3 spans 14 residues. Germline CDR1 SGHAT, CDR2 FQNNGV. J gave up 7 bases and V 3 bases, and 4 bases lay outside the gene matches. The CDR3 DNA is TGTGCCAGCAGCTTGGGACAGGGAGTCCAGCCCCAGCATTTT. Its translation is CASSLGQGVQPQHF.

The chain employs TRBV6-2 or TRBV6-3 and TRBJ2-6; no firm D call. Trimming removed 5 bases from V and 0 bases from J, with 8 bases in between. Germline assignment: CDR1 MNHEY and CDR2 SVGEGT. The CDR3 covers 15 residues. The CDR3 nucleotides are TGTGCCAGCAGTCCACCGGTCTCTGGGGCCAACGTCCTGACTTTC. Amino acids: CASSPPVSGANVLTF.

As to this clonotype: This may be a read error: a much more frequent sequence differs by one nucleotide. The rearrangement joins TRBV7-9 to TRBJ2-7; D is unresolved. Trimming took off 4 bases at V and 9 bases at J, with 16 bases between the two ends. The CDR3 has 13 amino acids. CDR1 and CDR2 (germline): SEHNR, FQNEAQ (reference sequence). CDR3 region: CASSSIGPMGQYF. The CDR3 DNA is TGTGCCAGCAGCTCAATTGGTCCTATGGGGCAGTACTTC.

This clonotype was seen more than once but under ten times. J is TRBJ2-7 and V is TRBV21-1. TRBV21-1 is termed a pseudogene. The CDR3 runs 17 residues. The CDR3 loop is CASSKARPPIPPYEQYF. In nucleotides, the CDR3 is TGTGCCAGCAGCAAAGCCCGACCGCCGATTCCTCCCTACGAGCAGTACTTC.

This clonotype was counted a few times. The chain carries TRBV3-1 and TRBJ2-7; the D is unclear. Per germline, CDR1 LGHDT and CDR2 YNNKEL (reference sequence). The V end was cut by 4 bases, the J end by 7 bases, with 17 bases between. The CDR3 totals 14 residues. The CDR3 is CASSLRVSLGEQYF. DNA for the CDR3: TGTGCCAGCAGCCTACGGGTCAGTTTGGGAGAGCAGTACTTC.

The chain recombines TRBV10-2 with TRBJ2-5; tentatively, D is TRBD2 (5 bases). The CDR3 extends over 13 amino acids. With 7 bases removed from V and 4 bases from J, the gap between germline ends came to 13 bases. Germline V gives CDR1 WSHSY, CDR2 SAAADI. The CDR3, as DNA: TGCGCCAGCACTCCCAGAGGGAGAGAGACCCAGTACTTC. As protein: CASTPRGRETQYF.

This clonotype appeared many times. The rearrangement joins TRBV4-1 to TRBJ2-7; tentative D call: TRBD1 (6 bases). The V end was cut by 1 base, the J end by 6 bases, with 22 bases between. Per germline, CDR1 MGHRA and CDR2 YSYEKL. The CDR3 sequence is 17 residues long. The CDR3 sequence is CASSQVDTGFGLREQYF. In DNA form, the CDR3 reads TGCGCCAGCAGCCAAGTAGACACAGGGTTCGGTCTCCGCGAGCAGTACTTC.

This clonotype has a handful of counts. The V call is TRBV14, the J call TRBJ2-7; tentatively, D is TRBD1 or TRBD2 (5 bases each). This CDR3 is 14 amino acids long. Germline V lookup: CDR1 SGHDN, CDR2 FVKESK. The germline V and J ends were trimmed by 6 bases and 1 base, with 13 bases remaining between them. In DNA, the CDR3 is TGTGCCAGCAGTCGCTCGAGGGGATCCTACGAGCAGTACTTC. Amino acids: CASSRSRGSYEQYF.

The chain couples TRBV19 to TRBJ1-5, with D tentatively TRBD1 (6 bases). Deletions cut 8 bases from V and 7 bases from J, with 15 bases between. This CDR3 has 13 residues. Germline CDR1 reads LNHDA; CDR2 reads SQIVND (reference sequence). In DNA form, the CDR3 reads TGTGCCAGTCGAGGGGGGTTTGCCCAGCCCCAGCATTTT. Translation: CASRGGFAQPQHF.

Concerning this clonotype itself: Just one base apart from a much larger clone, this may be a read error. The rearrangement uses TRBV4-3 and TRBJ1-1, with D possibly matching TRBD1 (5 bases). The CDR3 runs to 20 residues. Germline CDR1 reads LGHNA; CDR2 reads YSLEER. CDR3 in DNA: TGCGCCAGCAGCCAAGACCACCCCGGACTATGGCTACTCCGGGGCACTGAAGCTTCCTTT. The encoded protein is CASSQDHPGLWLLRGTEASF.

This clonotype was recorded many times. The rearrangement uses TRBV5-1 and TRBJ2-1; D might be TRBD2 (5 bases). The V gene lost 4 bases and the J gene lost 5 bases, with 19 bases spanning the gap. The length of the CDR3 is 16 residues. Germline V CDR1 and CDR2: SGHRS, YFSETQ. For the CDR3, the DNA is TGCGCCAGCAGCCAAACCTGGACTCTCCGCGACAATGAGCAGTTCTTC. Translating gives CASSQTWTLRDNEQFF.

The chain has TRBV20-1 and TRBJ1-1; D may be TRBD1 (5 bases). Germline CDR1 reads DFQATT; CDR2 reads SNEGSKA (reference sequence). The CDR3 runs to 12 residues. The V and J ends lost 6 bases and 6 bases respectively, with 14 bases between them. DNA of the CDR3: TGCAGTGCCACTCAGGGCGCGGCTGAAGCTTTCTTT. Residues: CSATQGAAEAFF.

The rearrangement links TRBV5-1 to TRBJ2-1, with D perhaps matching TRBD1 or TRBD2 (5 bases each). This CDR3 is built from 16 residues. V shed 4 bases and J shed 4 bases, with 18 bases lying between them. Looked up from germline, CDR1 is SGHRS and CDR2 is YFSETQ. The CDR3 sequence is CASSPGQEGIYNEQFF. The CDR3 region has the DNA TGCGCCAGCAGCCCAGGACAAGAGGGGATATACAATGAGCAGTTCTTC.

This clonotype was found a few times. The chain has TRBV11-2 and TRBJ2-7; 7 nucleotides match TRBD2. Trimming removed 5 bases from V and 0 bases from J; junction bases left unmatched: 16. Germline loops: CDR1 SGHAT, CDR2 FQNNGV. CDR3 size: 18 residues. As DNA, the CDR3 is TGTGCCAGCAGCGTAGCCCAACACAAGCGGGACTACTCCTACGAGCAGTACGTC. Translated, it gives CASSVAQHKRDYSYEQYV.

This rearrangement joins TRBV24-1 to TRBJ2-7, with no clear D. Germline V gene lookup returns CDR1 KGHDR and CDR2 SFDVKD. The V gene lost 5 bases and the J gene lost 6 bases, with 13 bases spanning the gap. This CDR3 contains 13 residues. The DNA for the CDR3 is TGTGCCACCAGTGGCCAAGACGGGCTCGAGCAGTACTTC. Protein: CATSGQDGLEQYF.

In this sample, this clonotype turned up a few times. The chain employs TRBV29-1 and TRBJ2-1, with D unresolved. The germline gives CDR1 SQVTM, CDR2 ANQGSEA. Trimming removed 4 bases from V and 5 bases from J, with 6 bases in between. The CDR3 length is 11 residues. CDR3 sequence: CSVGYNNEQFF. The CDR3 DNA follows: TGCAGCGTTGGATATAACAATGAGCAGTTCTTC.

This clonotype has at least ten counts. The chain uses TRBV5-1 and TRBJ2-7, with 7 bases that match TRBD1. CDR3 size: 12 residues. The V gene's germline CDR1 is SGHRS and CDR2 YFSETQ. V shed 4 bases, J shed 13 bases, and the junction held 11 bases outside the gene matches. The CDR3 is CASSPRQGLIYF. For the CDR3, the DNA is TGCGCCAGCAGCCCCCGACAGGGTCTGATTTACTTC.

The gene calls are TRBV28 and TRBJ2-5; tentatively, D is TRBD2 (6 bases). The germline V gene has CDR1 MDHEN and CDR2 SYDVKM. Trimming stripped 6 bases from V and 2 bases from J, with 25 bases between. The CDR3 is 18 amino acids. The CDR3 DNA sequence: TGTGCCAGCAGCCCAGTTGGCGCGACGGGGACTCGTCAAGAGACCCAGTACTTC. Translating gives CASSPVGATGTRQETQYF.